This TCR beta chain was profiled in a study of T-cell memory formation after mild COVID-19. The CDR3 consists of 15 residues. The V gene's germline CDR1 is SEHNR and CDR2 FQNEAQ (reference sequence). V was cut by 5 bases and J by 13 bases, with 21 bases left in between. Using its own MiXCR run on the 5' RACE reads, TCRdb lists one record per CDR3 protein. Of 90,000 to 120,000 distinct CDR3 sequences listed, about 18% are singletons. The gene calls are TRBV7-9 and TRBJ1-6; TRBD1 is a possible D gene (5 bases). Material for sequencing was PBMCs or a T cell subset sorted from them (not recorded which). The TCR originated in a man aged 18 to 29 who had mild COVID-19 (a few samples of this study predate the infection). Cell type and time point are not known. Here the CDR3 DNA reads TGTGCCAGCAGCCCCGGGACCCCCTCTTTTTGGCCCCTCCACTTT. This translates into CASSPGTPSFWPLHF.